This section outlines one TCR beta chain sequence together with its context. What it binds is unknown. The sample originates from a study of OX40 agonist ivuxolimab in advanced cancers. Sampling of blood occurred at baseline, cycle 4 day 1, and cycle 7 day 1. Study-wide results and limits: What antigens the expanded peripheral T cells recognized was never established. Clonal expansion was among the lowest in partial responders at 0.1-3.0 mg/kg, especially CD8+. Some of the nonresponding patients also showed low levels of normalized T-cell clonal expansion.

The CDR3 consists of 13 residues. Germline lookup yields CDR1 MNHNY and CDR2 SVGAGI (reference sequence). Trimming left V 7 bases short and J 8 bases short, with 17 bases between. Assay: immunoSEQ multiplex PCR; the TCRdb copy retains only in-frame clones and omits some. In the table there are some 81,000 clones, approximately 85% of which are singletons. The source is an adult with an advanced solid tumor such as melanoma, head and neck, liver or kidney cancer. The rearrangement uses TRBV6-6 and TRBJ1-2; D might be TRBD1 (5 bases). The sequenced sample was CD4+ or CD8+ T cells sorted from blood, obtained in a trial of the OX40 agonist ivuxolimab. CDR3 sequence reads: CASTLLGEGGYTF. CDR3 nucleotide sequence: TGTGCCAGCACCCTATTAGGGGAAGGGGGCTACACCTTC.